Sequencing of this T cell receptor (beta chain) was carried out in a study of T-cell reconstitution after alpha-beta-depleted transplantation in children. Ten or more counts support this clonotype. Researchers prepared the TCRbeta library using unique molecular identifiers, the study reports. TCRdb used MiXCR to reprocess the PCR reads, holding one entry per CDR3 protein. The sample lists 65,000 to 90,000 distinct CDR3 sequences, under 13% occurring once. Trimming at V came to 4 bases and at J to 4 bases, leaving 7 bases not matched to a gene. The CDR3 spans 17 residues. The germline V gene encodes CDR1 LGHNA and CDR2 YNFKEQ.

V gene TRBV4-2 combines with J gene TRBJ2-3; 14 bases are a match to TRBD2. Sample: PBMCs, taken before TCRalphabeta/CD19-depleted stem cell transplant. This sequence originates from a boy younger than 18 with acute myeloid leukemia, due to receive a stem cell transplant. The CDR3, as DNA: TGTGCCAGCAGCCGAGTGACTAGCGGGGGGGCCGCAGATACGCAGTATTTT. Encoded protein: CASSRVTSGGAADTQYF.